This T cell receptor beta chain was recorded in a study of long-term antiretroviral therapy in people with HIV. immunoSEQ v3.0 was run at survey level. Repertoires were generated with immunoSEQ multiplex PCR, while TCRdb's copy carries only in-frame clones and drops some. The sample records roughly 14,000 clones, 77% being singletons. This sample comprised unsorted PBMCs, obtained 1.3 years before starting antiretroviral therapy. This TCR derives from a man aged 40-49 years with HIV.

The CDR3 spells CASNTGMNTEAFF. The CDR3 DNA reads as TGTGCCAGCAATACGGGGATGAACACTGAAGCTTTCTTT. V usage is TRBV6-5 and J usage is TRBJ1-1; D remains ambiguous. Germline V gives CDR1 MNHEY, CDR2 SVGAGI. V shed 7 bases and J shed 0 bases, with 9 bases lying between them. CDR3 length: 13 amino acids.